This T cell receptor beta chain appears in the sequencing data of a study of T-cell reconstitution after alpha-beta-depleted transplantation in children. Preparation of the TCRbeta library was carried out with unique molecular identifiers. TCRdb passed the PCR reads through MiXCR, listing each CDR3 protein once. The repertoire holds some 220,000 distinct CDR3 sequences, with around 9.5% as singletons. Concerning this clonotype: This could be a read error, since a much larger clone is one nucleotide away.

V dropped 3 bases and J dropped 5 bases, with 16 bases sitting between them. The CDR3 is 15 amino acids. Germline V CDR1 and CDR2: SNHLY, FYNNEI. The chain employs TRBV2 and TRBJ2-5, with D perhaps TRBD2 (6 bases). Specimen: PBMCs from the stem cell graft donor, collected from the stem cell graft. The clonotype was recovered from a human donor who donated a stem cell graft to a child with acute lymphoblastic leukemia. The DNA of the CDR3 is TGTGCCAGCAGTGAGGTCCGGGGGTCCGTGGAGACCCAGTACTTC. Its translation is CASSEVRGSVETQYF.